This passage covers 7 T cell receptor beta chains from one sample sequenced in a study of T-cell reconstitution after alpha-beta-depleted transplantation in children (dated by TCRdb to 2016 to 2017). The library was produced with PCR. Sequencing took place on an Illumina HiSeq 2500. TCR libraries were prepared with molecular barcoding, using unique molecular identifiers to normalize TCRbeta repertoire quantification. In TCRdb, the public reads were trimmed at Q25 with fastp and aligned with MiXCR, with productive beta chains retained. Here each entry gathers all rows of one CDR3 protein and keeps the most common genes and DNA. The sample data list 350,000 to 500,000 distinct CDR3 sequences, and approximately 42% of these were observed just once. The ten largest clones represent 25% to 30% of the sample. The sample's treatment or condition label is to be understood as: allogeneic hematopoietic cell transplantation with graft depleted of TCRalphabeta T cells and CD19 B cells.

The sequencing used PBMCs, collected before TCRalphabeta/CD19-depleted stem cell transplant. The receptors come from a girl aged 2-10 years with aplastic anemia, due to receive a stem cell transplant.

This chain connects TRBV29-1 to TRBJ2-3, with D uncertain. The V and J ends lost 5 bases and 2 bases respectively, with 8 bases between them. Germline loops: CDR1 SQVTM, CDR2 ANQGSEA. The CDR3 runs 12 residues. The CDR3 nucleotides read TGCAGCGTTCAGCTACTCACAGATACGCAGTATTTT. As protein: CSVQLLTDTQYF.

This clonotype was picked up a small number of times. J is TRBJ1-1 and V is TRBV5-1; D may be TRBD1 (5 bases). Per the germline V gene, CDR1 is SGHRS and CDR2 is YFSETQ. Trimming took 4 bases from V and 1 from J, leaving 14 bases between them. This CDR3 has 15 amino acids. Here the CDR3 DNA reads TGCGCCAGCAGCATTAATGTCCAGGGGAACACTGAAGCTTTCTTT. Its translation is CASSINVQGNTEAFF.

Turning to this clonotype: The junction differs from germline at one of its ends, possibly a read error. The chain uses TRBV6-1 and TRBJ1-5, with D maybe TRBD1 (6 bases). Germline values: CDR1 MNHNS, CDR2 SASEGT. The length of the CDR3 is 14 residues. The CDR3 DNA sequence: TGTGCCAGCAGTGACAGGGGAAAAGGCCAGCCCCATCATTTT. Its protein product is CASSDRGKGQPHHF.

This chain links TRBV7-8 with TRBJ1-1; D may be TRBD1 (6 bases). Germline loops: CDR1 SGHVS, CDR2 FQNEAQ. The CDR3 has 15 amino acids. V lost 1 base, J lost 1 base, and 10 bases lay in between. CDR3 loop: CASSLEGRGNTEAFF. The CDR3 nucleotides are TGTGCCAGCAGCTTAGAGGGCAGGGGGAACACTGAAGCTTTCTTT.

The rearrangement uses TRBV2 and TRBJ1-4; D perhaps matches TRBD1 (6 bases). CDR3 size: 16 residues. V was cut by 3 bases and J by 6 bases, with 17 bases left in between. The germline CDR1 and CDR2 sequences are SNHLY and FYNNEI. The CDR3 DNA reads as TGTGCCAGCAGTGAGGTCTACAGGGTCGTGGATGAAAAACTGTTTTTT. Translating gives CASSEVYRVVDEKLFF. Full variable domain (outside the CDR3, taken from reference TRBV2 and TRBJ1-4): EPEVTQTPSHQVTQMGQEVILRCVPISNHLYFYWYRQILGQKVEFLVSFYNNEISEKSEIFDDQFSVERPDGSNFTLKIRSTKLEDSAMYFCASSEVYRVVDEKLFFGSGTQLSVL.

The chain joins TRBV5-1 to TRBJ2-5, with TRBD1 matching 7 bases. The junction had 7 bases not matched to a gene; V was cut back by 4 bases and J by 7 bases. This CDR3 is built from 13 residues. CDR1 and CDR2 from the germline V gene are SGHRS and YFSETQ. CDR3 amino acids: CASSTGQEGTQYF. The CDR3 region has the DNA TGCGCCAGCAGCACCGGACAGGAAGGGACCCAGTACTTC.

This clonotype was found many times. This chain joins TRBV29-1 and TRBJ2-1; D unresolved. V lost 4 bases, J lost 10 bases, and 14 bases lay in between. The CDR3 spans 12 residues. Germline lookup yields CDR1 SQVTM and CDR2 ANQGSEA. CDR3 coding DNA: TGCAGCGTTGGACTCAGCGTAGGGGAGCAGTTCTTC. Translation gives CSVGLSVGEQFF.